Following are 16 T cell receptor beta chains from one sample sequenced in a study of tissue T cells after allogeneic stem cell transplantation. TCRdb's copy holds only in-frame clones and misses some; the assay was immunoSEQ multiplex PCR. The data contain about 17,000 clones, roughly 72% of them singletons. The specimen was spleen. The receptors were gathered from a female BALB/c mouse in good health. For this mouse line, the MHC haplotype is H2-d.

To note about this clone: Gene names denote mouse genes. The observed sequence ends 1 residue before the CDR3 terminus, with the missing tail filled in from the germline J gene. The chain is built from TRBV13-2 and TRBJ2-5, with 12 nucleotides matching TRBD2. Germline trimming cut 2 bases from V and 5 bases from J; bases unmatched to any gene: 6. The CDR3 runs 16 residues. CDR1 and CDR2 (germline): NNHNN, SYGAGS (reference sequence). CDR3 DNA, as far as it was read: TGTGCCAGCGGTGACCCGGGACTGGGGGGTCGAGACACCCAGTAC. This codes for CASGDPGLGGRDTQY. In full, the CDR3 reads CASGDPGLGGRDTQYF.

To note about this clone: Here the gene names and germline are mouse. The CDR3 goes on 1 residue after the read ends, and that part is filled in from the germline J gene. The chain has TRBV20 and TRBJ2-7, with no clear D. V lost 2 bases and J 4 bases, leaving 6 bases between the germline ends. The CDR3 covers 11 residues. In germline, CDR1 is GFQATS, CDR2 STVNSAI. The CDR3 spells CGARTEYEQYF. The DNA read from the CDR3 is TGTGGTGCTAGGACCGAATATGAACAGTAC.

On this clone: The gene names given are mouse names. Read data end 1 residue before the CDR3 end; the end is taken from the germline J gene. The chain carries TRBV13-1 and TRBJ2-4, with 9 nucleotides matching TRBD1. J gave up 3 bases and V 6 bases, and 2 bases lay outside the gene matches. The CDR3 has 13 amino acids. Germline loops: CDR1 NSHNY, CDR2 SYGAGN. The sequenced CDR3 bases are TGTGCCAGCAAGGACAGGGGACAAAACACCTTGTAC. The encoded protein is CASKDRGQNTLY. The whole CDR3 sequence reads CASKDRGQNTLYF.

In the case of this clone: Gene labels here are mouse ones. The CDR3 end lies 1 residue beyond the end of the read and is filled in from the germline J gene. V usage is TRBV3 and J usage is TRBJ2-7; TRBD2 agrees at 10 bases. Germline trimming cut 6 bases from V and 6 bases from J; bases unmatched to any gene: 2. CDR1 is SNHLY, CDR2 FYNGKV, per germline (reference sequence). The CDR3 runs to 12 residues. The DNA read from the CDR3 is TGTGCCAGCAGTCGGACTGGGGGTGAACAGTAC. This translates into CASSRTGGEQY. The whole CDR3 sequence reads CASSRTGGEQYF. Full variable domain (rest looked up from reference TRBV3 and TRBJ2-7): GPKVLQIPSHQIIDMGQMVTLNCDPVSNHLYFYWYKQILGQQMEFLVNFYNGKVMEKSKLFKDQFSVERPDGSYFTLKIQPTALEDSAVYFCASSRTGGEQYFGPGTRLTVL.

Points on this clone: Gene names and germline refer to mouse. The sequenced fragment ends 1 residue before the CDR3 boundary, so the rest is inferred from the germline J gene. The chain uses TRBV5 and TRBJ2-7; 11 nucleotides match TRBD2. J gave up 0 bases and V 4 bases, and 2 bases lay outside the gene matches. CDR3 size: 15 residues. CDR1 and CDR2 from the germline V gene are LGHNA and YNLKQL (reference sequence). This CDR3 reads CASSRDWGGSYEQYF. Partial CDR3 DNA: TGTGCCAGCAGCCGAGACTGGGGGGGCTCCTATGAACAGTAC.

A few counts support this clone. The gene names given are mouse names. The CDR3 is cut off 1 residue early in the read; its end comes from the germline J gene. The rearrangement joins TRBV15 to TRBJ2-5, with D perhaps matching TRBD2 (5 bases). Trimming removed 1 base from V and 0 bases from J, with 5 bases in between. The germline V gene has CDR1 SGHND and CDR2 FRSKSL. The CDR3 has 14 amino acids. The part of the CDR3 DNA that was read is TGTGCCAGCAGTTTAGTGGGGAACCAAGACACCCAGTAC. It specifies CASSLVGNQDTQY. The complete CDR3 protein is CASSLVGNQDTQYF. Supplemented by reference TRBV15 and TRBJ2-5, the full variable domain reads DAGVTQTPRHEVAEKGQTIILKCEPVSGHNDLFWYRQTKIQGLELLSYFRSKSLMEDGGAFKDRFKAEMLNSSFSTLKIQPTEPKDSAVYLCASSLVGNQDTQYFGPGTRLLVL.

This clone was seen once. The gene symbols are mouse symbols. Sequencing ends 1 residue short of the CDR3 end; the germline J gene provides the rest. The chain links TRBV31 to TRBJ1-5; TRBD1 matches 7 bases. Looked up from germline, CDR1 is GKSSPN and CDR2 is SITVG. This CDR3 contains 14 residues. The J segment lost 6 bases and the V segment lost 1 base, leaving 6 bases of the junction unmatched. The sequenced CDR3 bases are TGTGCCTGGAGTCCAGGGGGTGGAGGCCAGGCTCCGCTT. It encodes CAWSPGGGGQAPL. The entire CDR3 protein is CAWSPGGGGQAPLF.

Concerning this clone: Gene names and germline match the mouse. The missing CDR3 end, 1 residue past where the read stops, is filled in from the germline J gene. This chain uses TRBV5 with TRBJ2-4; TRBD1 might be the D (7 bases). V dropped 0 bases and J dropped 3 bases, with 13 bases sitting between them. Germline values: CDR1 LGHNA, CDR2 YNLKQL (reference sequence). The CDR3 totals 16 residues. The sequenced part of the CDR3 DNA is TGTGCCAGCAGCCAAGAAGGAGGGGGCGCACAAAACACCTTGTAC. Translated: CASSQEGGGAQNTLY. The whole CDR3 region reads CASSQEGGGAQNTLYF.

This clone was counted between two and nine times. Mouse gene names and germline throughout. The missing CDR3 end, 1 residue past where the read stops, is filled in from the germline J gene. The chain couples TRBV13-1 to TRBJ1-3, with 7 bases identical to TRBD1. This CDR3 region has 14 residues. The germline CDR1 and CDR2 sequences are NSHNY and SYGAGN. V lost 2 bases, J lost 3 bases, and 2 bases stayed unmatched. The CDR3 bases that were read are TGTGCCAGCAGTGACGACAGGGATGGAAATACGCTCTAT. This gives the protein CASSDDRDGNTLY. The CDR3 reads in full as CASSDDRDGNTLYF.

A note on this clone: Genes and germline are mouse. This chain's CDR3 is CASGDALLNTLYF. CDR3 bases read: TGTGCCAGCGGTGATGCGCTCCTAAACACCTTGTAC. The chain combines TRBV13-2 with TRBJ2-4, with D unresolved. The read finishes 1 residue shy of the CDR3 end, and the germline J gene is used to complete it. Looked up from germline, CDR1 is NNHNN and CDR2 is SYGAGS (reference sequence). The CDR3 spans 13 residues. The V and J ends lost 0 bases and 5 bases respectively, with 7 bases between them.

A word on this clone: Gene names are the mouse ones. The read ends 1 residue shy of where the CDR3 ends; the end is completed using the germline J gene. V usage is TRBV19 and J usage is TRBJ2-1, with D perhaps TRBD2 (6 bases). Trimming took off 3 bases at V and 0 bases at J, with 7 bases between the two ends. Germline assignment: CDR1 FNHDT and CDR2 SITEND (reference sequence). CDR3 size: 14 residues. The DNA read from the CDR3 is TGTGCCAGCAGTACGGGGGGTAACTATGCTGAGCAGTTC. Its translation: CASSTGGNYAEQF. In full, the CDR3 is CASSTGGNYAEQFF.

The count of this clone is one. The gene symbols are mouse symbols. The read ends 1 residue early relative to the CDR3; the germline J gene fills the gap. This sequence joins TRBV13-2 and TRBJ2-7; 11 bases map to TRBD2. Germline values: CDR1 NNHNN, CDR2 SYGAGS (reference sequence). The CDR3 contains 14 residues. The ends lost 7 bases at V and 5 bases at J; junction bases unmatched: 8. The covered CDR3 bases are TGTGCCAGCAGTGGACTGGGGGGTCGGGATGAACAGTAC. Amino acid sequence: CASSGLGGRDEQY. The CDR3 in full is CASSGLGGRDEQYF.

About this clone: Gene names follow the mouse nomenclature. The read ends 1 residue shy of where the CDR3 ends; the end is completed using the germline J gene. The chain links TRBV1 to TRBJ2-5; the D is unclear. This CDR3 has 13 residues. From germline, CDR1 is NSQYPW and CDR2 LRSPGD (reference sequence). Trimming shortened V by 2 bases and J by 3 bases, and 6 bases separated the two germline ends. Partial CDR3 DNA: TGCACCTGCAGTGCACTGGAACAAGACACCCAGTAC. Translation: CTCSALEQDTQY. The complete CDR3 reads CTCSALEQDTQYF.

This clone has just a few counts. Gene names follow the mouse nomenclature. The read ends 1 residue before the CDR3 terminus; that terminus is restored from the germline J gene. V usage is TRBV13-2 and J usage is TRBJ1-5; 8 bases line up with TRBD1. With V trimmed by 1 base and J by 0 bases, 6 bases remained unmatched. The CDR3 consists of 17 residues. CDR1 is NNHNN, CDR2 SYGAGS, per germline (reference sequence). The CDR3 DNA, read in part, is TGTGCCAGCGGTGATTCTACAGGGGGGTATAACAACCAGGCTCCGCTT. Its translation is CASGDSTGGYNNQAPL. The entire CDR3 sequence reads CASGDSTGGYNNQAPLF.

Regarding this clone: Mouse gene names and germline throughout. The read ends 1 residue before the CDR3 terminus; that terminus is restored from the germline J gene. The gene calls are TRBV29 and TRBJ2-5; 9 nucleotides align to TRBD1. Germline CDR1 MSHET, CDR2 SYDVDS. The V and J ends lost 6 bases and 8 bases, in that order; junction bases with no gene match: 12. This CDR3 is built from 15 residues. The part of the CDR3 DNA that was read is TGTGCTAGCAGCCCACCGGGACAGGGTGATGTCACCCAGTAC. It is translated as CASSPPGQGDVTQY. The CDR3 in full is CASSPPGQGDVTQYF.

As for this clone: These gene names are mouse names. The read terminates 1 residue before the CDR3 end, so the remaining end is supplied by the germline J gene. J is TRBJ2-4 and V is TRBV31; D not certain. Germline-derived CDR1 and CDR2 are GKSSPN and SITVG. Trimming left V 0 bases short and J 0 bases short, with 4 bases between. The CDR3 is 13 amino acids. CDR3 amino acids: CAWSLGSQNTLYF. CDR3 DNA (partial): TGTGCCTGGAGTCTGGGAAGTCAAAACACCTTGTAC. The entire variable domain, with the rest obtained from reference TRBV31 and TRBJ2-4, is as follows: AQTIHQWPVAEIKAVGSPLSLGCTIKGKSSPNLYWYWQATGGTLQQLFYSITVGQVESVVQLNLSASRPKDDQFILSTEKLLLSHSGFYLCAWSLGSQNTLYFGAGTRLSVL.